Listed here are 11 T cell receptor beta chains from one sample, sequenced in a study of CD8+ T cells in alopecia areata. Sequencing relied on a cDNA template that was reverse transcribed from extracted RNA. Clones were sequenced by immunoSEQ multiplex PCR, and TCRdb holds only the in-frame ones, with some missing. The data contain around 110,000 clones, 80% to 85% of them singletons. Described treatment: oral pan-JAK inhibitor, 5-10 mg twice daily. The input for sequencing was CD8+ T cells sorted from blood, taken at week 24, from a patient treated with tofacitinib. The receptors originated from a human donor with alopecia areata.

Of note for this clone: Different DNA sequences within this sample yield the same CDR3. This rearrangement joins TRBV15 to TRBJ1-5, with D possibly TRBD1 on 5 matching bases. The CDR3 extends over 15 amino acids. Trimming pared 0 bases from V and 1 base from J, leaving 7 bases between. Germline loops: CDR1 LNHNV, CDR2 YYDKDF (reference sequence). Here the CDR3 DNA reads TGTGCCACCAGCAGAGATAGGGGCAGCAATCAGCCCCAGCATTTT. Amino acid sequence: CATSRDRGSNQPQHF. Based on the CDR3 plus reference TRBV15 and TRBJ1-5, the full variable domain is DAMVIQNPRYQVTQFGKPVTLSCSQTLNHNVMYWYQQKSSQAPKLLFHYYDKDFNNEADTPDNFQSRRPNTSFCFLDIRSPGLGDTAMYLCATSRDRGSNQPQHFGDGTRLSIL.

This chain links TRBV5-1 with TRBJ2-7; the match to TRBD1 covers 8 bases. V was clipped by 0 bases and J by 5 bases; unmatched bases: 4. The CDR3 covers 14 residues. CDR1 is SGHRS and CDR2 is YFSETQ in the germline V gene. The CDR3 protein is CASSLGTGSHEQYF. The CDR3 region has the DNA TGCGCCAGCAGCTTGGGGACAGGGTCCCACGAGCAGTACTTC.

The chain uses TRBV7-6 and TRBJ2-3, with D hard to call. The CDR3 is 15 amino acids. Germline assignment: CDR1 SGHVS and CDR2 FNYEAQ. Trimming removed 7 bases at V and 3 bases at J, with 17 bases between. This CDR3 is CASTPLGIRTDTQYF. Here the CDR3 DNA reads TGTGCCAGCACCCCGTTAGGTATCCGAACAGATACGCAGTATTTT.

The chain couples TRBV29-1 to TRBJ1-2; tentatively, D is TRBD1 (5 bases). This CDR3 is built from 14 residues. Germline V lookup: CDR1 SQVTM, CDR2 ANQGSEA. Trimming pared 6 bases from V and 8 bases from J, leaving 22 bases between. In nucleotides, the CDR3 is TGCAGCGTCGACAGCTCGGAGGTGTTGAGGGGCTACACCTTC. It specifies CSVDSSEVLRGYTF.

V and J are TRBV6-1 and TRBJ2-7; D call uncertain. The V end lost 2 bases, the J end lost 0 bases, and 20 bases lay between the germline ends. The CDR3 covers 18 residues. CDR1 is MNHNS, CDR2 SASEGT, per germline. The CDR3 region is CASSEWLPETESSYEQYF. For the CDR3, the DNA is TGTGCCAGCAGTGAATGGCTTCCCGAGACGGAAAGCTCCTACGAGCAGTACTTC.

Turning to this clone: This same CDR3 is encoded by further DNA sequences in the sample. V and J are TRBV4-2 and TRBJ2-7; 7 nucleotides align to TRBD2. This CDR3 has 15 residues. Per germline, CDR1 LGHNA and CDR2 YNFKEQ. Germline trimming cut 0 bases from V and 0 bases from J; bases unmatched to any gene: 2. The DNA of the CDR3 is TGTGCCAGCAGCCAAGAGGGCGGGAGCTCCTACGAGCAGTACTTC. Protein: CASSQEGGSSYEQYF.

This clone was counted once. The genes are TRBV10-3 and TRBJ2-1; no firm D call. The germline gives CDR1 ENHRY, CDR2 SYGVKD. V was clipped by 0 bases and J by 9 bases, with 6 bases between them. The length of the CDR3 is 12 residues. CDR3 bases: TGTGCCATCAGTGAGTCCCCCGCTGAGCAGTTCTTC. The encoded protein is CAISESPAEQFF.

This chain uses TRBV11-2 with TRBJ1-1; D unresolved. From germline, CDR1 is SGHAT and CDR2 FQNNGV. This CDR3 contains 12 residues. Trimming took 2 bases from V and 8 from J, leaving 9 bases between them. The CDR3 spells CASSLRPREAFF. In nucleotides, the CDR3 is TGTGCCAGCAGCTTAAGGCCCCGGGAAGCTTTCTTT.

The chain combines TRBV14 with TRBJ2-1; unclear D gene. The germline V and J ends were trimmed by 0 bases and 8 bases, with 11 bases remaining between them. In germline, CDR1 is SGHDN, CDR2 FVKESK. This CDR3 comprises 14 residues. CDR3 sequence (DNA): TGTGCCAGCAGCCAAGATGACCCCGGCTATGAGCAGTTCTTC. Translating it yields CASSQDDPGYEQFF.

This clone has more than one count but fewer than ten. V usage is TRBV7-8 and J usage is TRBJ1-1, with D uncertain. The length of the CDR3 is 13 residues. Trimming stripped 5 bases from V and 1 base from J, with 8 bases between. Germline V gene data show CDR1 as SGHVS and CDR2 as FQNEAQ. The CDR3 nucleotides read TGTGCCAGCAGCGCCGGATGGAACACTGAAGCTTTCTTT. Translation: CASSAGWNTEAFF. The full variable domain, its missing parts supplied by reference TRBV7-8 and TRBJ1-1, is GAGVSQSPRYKVAKRGQDVALRCDPISGHVSLFWYQQALGQGPEFLTYFQNEAQLDKSGLPSDRFFAERPEGSVSTLKIQRTQQEDSAVYLCASSAGWNTEAFFGQGTRLTVV.

This chain links TRBV7-6 with TRBJ2-1, with 9 bases matching TRBD2. With V trimmed by 1 base and J by 9 bases, 10 bases remained unmatched. The CDR3 consists of 16 residues. The V gene's germline CDR1 is SGHVS and CDR2 FNYEAQ. The CDR3: CASSLDRGGVLSEQFF. The CDR3 DNA reads as TGTGCCAGCAGCTTAGATCGCGGGGGGGTCCTCAGTGAGCAGTTCTTC.